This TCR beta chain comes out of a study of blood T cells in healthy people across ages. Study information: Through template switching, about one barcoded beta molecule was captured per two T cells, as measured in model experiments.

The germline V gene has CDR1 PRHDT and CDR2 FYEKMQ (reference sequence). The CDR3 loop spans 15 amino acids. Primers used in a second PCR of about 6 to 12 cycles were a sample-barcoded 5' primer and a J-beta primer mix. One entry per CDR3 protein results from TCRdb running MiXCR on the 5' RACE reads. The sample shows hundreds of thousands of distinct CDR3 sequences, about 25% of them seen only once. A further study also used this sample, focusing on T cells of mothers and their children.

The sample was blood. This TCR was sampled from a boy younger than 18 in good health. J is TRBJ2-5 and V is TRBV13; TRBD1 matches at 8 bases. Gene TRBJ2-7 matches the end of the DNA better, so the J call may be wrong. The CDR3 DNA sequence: TGTGCCAGCAGCCACCGGACAGGGTATCTCTACGAGCAGTACTTC. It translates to CASSHRTGYLYEQYF.